This TCR beta chain was retrieved from a study of graft-versus-host responses after intestinal transplantation. Background on the study: Recipients uniformly received anti-thymocyte globulin induction, followed by tacrolimus and steroids for 2 to 4 years. Broader study findings: GvH clones were found in recipient marrow; some appeared first in ileum or blood.

The CDR3 contains 14 residues. V lost 4 bases, J lost 0 bases, and 9 bases lay in between. CDR1 and CDR2 (germline): SGHTA, FQGTGA. On this clone: Its specificity is unknown.

The table came from immunoSEQ multiplex PCR; TCRdb's copy has only in-frame clones and leaves some out. The sample lists about 40,000 clones, less than 95% occurring once. This chain joins TRBV7-3 and TRBJ2-5, with D unclear. This receptor was obtained from a human patient who received an intestinal transplant, so some T cells may come from the graft donor. Material: PBMCs, obtained roughly 300 days after intestinal transplant. CDR3 bases: TGTGCCAGCAGCTCGGAAGGGTACCAAGAGACCCAGTACTTC. Amino acids: CASSSEGYQETQYF. The full variable domain, in which reference TRBV7-3 and TRBJ2-5 provide the parts outside the CDR3, is GAGVSQTPSNKVTEKGKYVELRCDPISGHTALYWYRQSLGQGPEFLIYFQGTGAADDSGLPNDRFFAVRPEGSVSTLKIQRTERGDSAVYLCASSSEGYQETQYFGPGTRLLVL.